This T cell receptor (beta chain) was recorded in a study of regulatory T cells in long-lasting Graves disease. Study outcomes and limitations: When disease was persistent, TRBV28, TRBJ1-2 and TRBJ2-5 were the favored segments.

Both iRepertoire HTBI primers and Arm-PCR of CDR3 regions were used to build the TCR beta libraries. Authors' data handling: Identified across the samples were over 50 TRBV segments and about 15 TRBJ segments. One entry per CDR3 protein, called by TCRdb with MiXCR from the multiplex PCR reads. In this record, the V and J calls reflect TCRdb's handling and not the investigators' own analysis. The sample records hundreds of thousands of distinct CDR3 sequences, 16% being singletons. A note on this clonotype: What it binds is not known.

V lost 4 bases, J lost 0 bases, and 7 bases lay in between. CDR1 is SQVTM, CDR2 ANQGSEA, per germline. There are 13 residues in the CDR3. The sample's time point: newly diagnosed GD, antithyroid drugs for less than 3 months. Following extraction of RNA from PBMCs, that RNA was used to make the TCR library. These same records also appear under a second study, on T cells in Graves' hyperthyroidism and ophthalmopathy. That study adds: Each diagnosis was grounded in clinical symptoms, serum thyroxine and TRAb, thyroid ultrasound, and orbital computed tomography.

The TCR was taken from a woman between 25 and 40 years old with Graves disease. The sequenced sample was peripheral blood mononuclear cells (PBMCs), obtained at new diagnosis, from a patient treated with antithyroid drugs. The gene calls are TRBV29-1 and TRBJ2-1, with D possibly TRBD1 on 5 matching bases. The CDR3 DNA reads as TGCAGCGTTGCCCAGGGCTCCTACAATGAGCAGTTCTTC. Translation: CSVAQGSYNEQFF.